A single sample gave rise to the 21 T cell receptor beta chains below, sequenced in a study of early T cells in non-severe SARS-CoV-2 infection. TCRdb reprocessed the 5' RACE reads via MiXCR and lists one record per CDR3 protein. The data show 25,000 to 30,000 distinct CDR3 sequences, over 8.5% seen once. Material for sequencing was whole blood. The receptors stem from an adult who was a healthcare worker with PCR-confirmed SARS-CoV-2 infection or an uninfected control (not recorded which).

This clonotype was recorded at least ten times. The J gene is TRBJ1-5, the V gene TRBV19; D unresolved. CDR1 is LNHDA and CDR2 is SQIVND in the germline V gene (reference sequence). This CDR3 has 14 residues. Trimming removed 1 base from V and 2 bases from J, with 6 bases in between. The CDR3 here is CASSIARGNQPQHF. Here the CDR3 DNA reads TGTGCCAGTAGTATAGCCCGGGGCAATCAGCCCCAGCATTTT.

There are many counts of this clonotype. The V gene is TRBV20-1, the J gene TRBJ2-7; perhaps TRBD2 as D (6 bases). This CDR3 has 11 residues. V was cut by 6 bases and J by 4 bases, with 10 bases left in between. Germline-derived CDR1 and CDR2 are DFQATT and SNEGSKA (reference sequence). The CDR3 nucleotides read TGCAGTGCCAACCGGGAGTACGAGCAGTACTTC. Translation gives CSANREYEQYF.

This clonotype appeared a few times. This chain uses TRBV19 with TRBJ2-1; D gene uncertain. The CDR3 totals 15 residues. The V end lost 6 bases, the J end lost 0 bases, and 12 bases lay between the germline ends. From germline, CDR1 is LNHDA and CDR2 SQIVND (reference sequence). CDR3 coding DNA: TGTGCCAGTAGCCTATCGGAGAGCTCCTACAATGAGCAGTTCTTC. Amino acids: CASSLSESSYNEQFF.

The chain links TRBV6-2 or TRBV6-3 to TRBJ2-7; 8 nucleotides agree with TRBD2. The CDR3 has 13 amino acids. Per germline, CDR1 MNHEY and CDR2 SVGEGT. V lost 11 bases, J lost 3 bases, and 9 bases stayed unmatched. The CDR3 DNA reads TGTGCCGGTTCCGGACTAGCCGGCTACGAGCAGTACTTC. This translates into CAGSGLAGYEQYF.

J is TRBJ2-1 and V is TRBV20-1, with D maybe TRBD1 (5 bases). V lost 3 bases and J lost 8, with 8 bases in between. Germline V lookup: CDR1 DFQATT, CDR2 SNEGSKA (reference sequence). The CDR3 spans 11 residues. CDR3 protein: CSASQGDEQFF. CDR3 DNA: TGCAGTGCTAGCCAGGGCGATGAGCAGTTCTTC.

This clonotype was recorded a few times. The CDR3 region is CASSLRTGEKLFF. The CDR3 DNA reads as TGTGCCAGCAGCTTAAGGACAGGGGAAAAACTGTTTTTT. The gene calls are TRBV7-6 and TRBJ1-4, with 8 bases matching TRBD1. Per germline, CDR1 SGHVS and CDR2 FNYEAQ. With 2 bases clipped from V and 8 bases from J, the junction kept 1 base outside the gene matches. CDR3 length: 13 residues.

There are a few counts of this clonotype. This rearrangement joins TRBV27 to TRBJ2-1, with a tentative D call TRBD1 (5 bases). Germline V gene data show CDR1 as MNHEY and CDR2 as SMNVEV (reference sequence). The CDR3 covers 18 residues. V was trimmed by 4 bases and J by 0 bases, leaving 19 bases between them. CDR3 protein: CASSSKGALIDSYNEQFF. The CDR3 DNA sequence: TGTGCCAGCAGTTCTAAAGGGGCCCTGATTGACTCCTACAATGAGCAGTTCTTC.

This clonotype has a count of ten or more. The chain has TRBV6-5 and TRBJ1-1, with TRBD1 matching over 8 bases. Germline lookup yields CDR1 MNHEY and CDR2 SVGAGI. Unmatched junction bases numbered 10, after V lost 7 bases and J lost 3 bases. The CDR3 covers 15 residues. The CDR3 coding sequence is TGTGCCAGCAACGACCCTACAGGGGGTGACACTGAAGCTTTCTTT. This codes for CASNDPTGGDTEAFF.

This clonotype was detected ten times or more. V usage is TRBV4-3 and J usage is TRBJ1-5; D is unresolved. This CDR3 contains 15 residues. V was trimmed by 0 bases and J by 5 bases, leaving 11 bases between them. In germline, CDR1 is LGHNA, CDR2 YSLEER. The CDR3 region is CASSQDGLFDQPQHF. The CDR3 DNA sequence: TGCGCCAGCAGCCAAGATGGGCTTTTCGATCAGCCCCAGCATTTT.

The chain combines TRBV29-1 with TRBJ2-1; 13 bases align to TRBD2. Trimming at V came to 5 bases and at J to 6 bases, leaving 1 base not matched to a gene. CDR3 length: 13 residues. Germline V lookup: CDR1 SQVTM, CDR2 ANQGSEA. The CDR3 loop reads CSVTSGGVNEQFF. CDR3 nucleotide sequence: TGCAGCGTTACTAGCGGGGGGGTCAATGAGCAGTTCTTC.

This clonotype was counted many times. The gene calls are TRBV9 and TRBJ2-1; no clear D. The CDR3 has 12 amino acids. The V end lost 0 bases, the J end lost 7 bases, and 5 bases lay between the germline ends. Germline V gene data show CDR1 as SGDLS and CDR2 as YYNGEE. CDR3 sequence reads: CASSVEWNEQFF. The DNA of the CDR3 is TGTGCCAGCAGCGTAGAATGGAATGAGCAGTTCTTC.

In its sample, this clonotype was seen many times. The chain combines TRBV11-2 with TRBJ1-2; no clear D. This CDR3 is built from 13 residues. Trimming took off 1 base at V and 4 bases at J, with 7 bases between the two ends. Germline assignment: CDR1 SGHAT and CDR2 FQNNGV. The CDR3 loop is CASSLGVGYGYTF. CDR3 bases: TGTGCCAGCAGCTTAGGGGTGGGCTATGGCTACACCTTC.

The rearrangement links TRBV7-9 to TRBJ1-1; perhaps TRBD1 as D (5 bases). V lost 3 bases and J 1 base, leaving 9 bases between the germline ends. This CDR3 is built from 14 residues. The germline V gene has CDR1 SEHNR and CDR2 FQNEAQ (reference sequence). The CDR3 region is CASSFSGGNTEAFF. The DNA for the CDR3 is TGTGCCAGCAGCTTTTCGGGGGGGAACACTGAAGCTTTCTTT. Variable domain in full (rest from reference TRBV7-9 and TRBJ1-1): DTGVSQNPRHKITKRGQNVTFRCDPISEHNRLYWYRQTLGQGPEFLTYFQNEAQLEKSRLLSDRFSAERPKGSFSTLEIQRTEQGDSAMYLCASSFSGGNTEAFFGQGTRLTVV.

V usage is TRBV4-3 and J usage is TRBJ2-5; possible D gene TRBD2, 5 bases. Germline CDR1 LGHNA, CDR2 YSLEER. V lost 0 bases to trimming and J lost 3 bases, with 8 bases between them. CDR3 length: 14 amino acids. CDR3 DNA: TGCGCCAGCAGCCAAGACAGGCGGGAAGAGACCCAGTACTTC. It specifies CASSQDRREETQYF.

This clonotype was found many times. The chain recombines TRBV6-2 or TRBV6-3 with TRBJ2-7; D is perhaps TRBD1 (5 bases). V lost 7 bases to trimming and J lost 6 bases, with 10 bases between them. The germline gives CDR1 MNHEY, CDR2 SVGEGT. The CDR3 totals 11 residues. The CDR3 protein is CASNQGVEQYF. The CDR3 DNA is TGTGCCAGCAACCAAGGGGTCGAGCAGTACTTC.

In its sample, this clonotype was seen many times. This sequence joins TRBV29-1 and TRBJ2-7, with D tentatively TRBD1 (6 bases). The CDR3 has 11 residues. V was pared by 5 bases and J by 5 bases, with 10 bases between. Germline CDR1 and CDR2: SQVTM and ANQGSEA. The CDR3 nucleotides are TGCAGCGTTCGGGACATCAACGAGCAGTACTTC. Translated: CSVRDINEQYF.

The genes are TRBV7-6 and TRBJ2-2, with D perhaps matching TRBD1 or TRBD2 (5 bases each). The CDR3 is 13 amino acids. Germline-derived CDR1 and CDR2 are SGHVS and FNYEAQ. Trimming pared 0 bases from V and 9 bases from J, leaving 8 bases between. The CDR3: CASSLAGVRELFF. Written as DNA, the CDR3 is TGTGCCAGCAGCTTAGCGGGGGTCCGGGAGCTGTTTTTT.

This clonotype was counted between two and nine times. V is TRBV21-1 and J is TRBJ2-4; the table assigns TRBD1, which was not confirmed against the DNA. TRBV21-1 is labeled a pseudogene. CDR3 length: 12 residues. The CDR3 loop reads CASSGTGNIQYF. The CDR3 DNA sequence: TGTGCCAGCAGTGGGACAGGAAACATTCAGTACTTC.

The table lists this clonotype with many counts. J is TRBJ2-2 and V is TRBV12-3 or TRBV12-4, with D possibly matching TRBD1 (5 bases). CDR3 size: 14 residues. V was shortened by 3 bases and J by 1 base, with 6 bases between the two germline ends. The CDR3 here is CASSFQGNTGELFF. The CDR3 DNA is TGTGCCAGCAGTTTTCAGGGGAACACCGGGGAGCTGTTTTTT.

This clonotype was recorded many times. The chain is built from TRBV9 and TRBJ2-3; 7 bases agree with TRBD1. V was clipped by 4 bases and J by 4 bases; unmatched bases: 3. In germline, CDR1 is SGDLS, CDR2 YYNGEE. The CDR3 contains 13 residues. Written as DNA, the CDR3 is TGTGCCAGCAGCTACACAGGGGCAGATACGCAGTATTTT. It specifies CASSYTGADTQYF.

This chain uses TRBV7-9 with TRBJ1-2; D perhaps matches TRBD1 (5 bases). Per germline, CDR1 SEHNR and CDR2 FQNEAQ (reference sequence). The CDR3 sequence is 12 residues long. With 6 bases removed from V and 8 bases from J, the gap between germline ends came to 13 bases. CDR3 in amino acids: CASRGENPGYTF. CDR3 in DNA: TGTGCCAGCAGGGGGGAGAACCCGGGCTACACCTTC.